This entry features one T cell receptor (beta chain) sequence. Authors' processing steps: It was from reference gene primer amplification that nucleated cell counts were estimated. TCRdb's copy holds only in-frame clones and misses some; the assay was immunoSEQ multiplex PCR. V, J and clone size were drawn from that table, and D and trimming were deduced from the DNA. The profile covers 70,000 to 95,000 clones, with roughly 80% appearing a single time and roughly 15% taken by the ten largest. Germline V gene data show CDR1 as SGHRS and CDR2 as YFSETQ. The V gene end was trimmed by 4 bases and the J gene end by 3 bases; junction bases not matched to a gene: 3. This CDR3 spans 13 amino acids. This specimen comes from a study of blood T cell repertoires in COVID-19. The wider study: Samples taken during acute and convalescent COVID-19 were collected in the United States, Italy and Spain. Sources were T cells, B-cell-depleted T cells, or PBMCs; the material itself was cDNA or gDNA.

This clonotype originated in a human donor in a cohort sampled during active COVID-19. What was sequenced was peripheral blood. The J gene is TRBJ1-1, the V gene TRBV5-1, with TRBD1 identical over 7 bases. Here the CDR3 reads CASSIQGDTEAFF. The CDR3, as DNA: TGCGCCAGCAGCATCCAGGGGGACACTGAAGCTTTCTTT.